These 6 T cell receptor beta chains were sequenced from one sample in a study of shared clonotypes between healthy human individuals. CD8 cells classed as naive were CD45RO-negative and positively selected for CCR7, excluding terminally differentiated effector memory CD45RA+ cells. Clones were read by immunoSEQ multiplex PCR, and TCRdb kept only the in-frame ones, dropping some. The profile covers around 620,000 clones, with approximately 96% appearing a single time and about 0.11% taken by the ten largest. The material sequenced was naive CD8+ T cells sorted from blood. The receptor source for this set is a woman under 40 in good health.

This clone has just one count. The genes are TRBV4-1 and TRBJ2-2, with D unclear. Germline lookup yields CDR1 MGHRA and CDR2 YSYEKL. V gave up 2 bases and J gave up 1 base, with 11 bases separating them. This CDR3 spans 16 amino acids. The CDR3 DNA is TGCGCCAGCAGCCAACAGGTGCGGAAGAACACCGGGGAGCTGTTTTTT. It encodes CASSQQVRKNTGELFF.

This chain links TRBV9 with TRBJ1-2; 7 nucleotides align to TRBD1. This CDR3 comprises 15 residues. The V gene's germline CDR1 is SGDLS and CDR2 YYNGEE. Germline trimming cut 3 bases from V and 4 bases from J; bases unmatched to any gene: 9. CDR3 protein: CASSASMGQIYGYTF. The CDR3 DNA sequence: TGTGCCAGCAGCGCCTCCATGGGACAGATCTATGGCTACACCTTC.

The chain joins TRBV7-6 to TRBJ2-1, with a weak D call TRBD2 (6 bases). The CDR3 is 14 residues long. Germline CDR1 SGHVS, CDR2 FNYEAQ. Between the trimmed V and J ends, which lost 1 base and 10 bases, there was a span of 14 bases. The CDR3 DNA sequence: TGTGCCAGCAGCTTAGATTCTTTGGGAGGCGAGCAGTTCTTC. Its translation: CASSLDSLGGEQFF. The whole variable domain, filled in from reference TRBV7-6 and TRBJ2-1, reads GAGVSQSPRYKVTKRGQDVALRCDPISGHVSLYWYRQALGQGPEFLTYFNYEAQQDKSGLPNDRFSAERPEGSISTLTIQRTEQRDSAMYRCASSLDSLGGEQFFGPGTRLTVL.

The V gene is TRBV15, the J gene TRBJ2-7; 7 bases align to TRBD2. The CDR3 contains 16 residues. Germline CDR1 reads LNHNV; CDR2 reads YYDKDF (reference sequence). V dropped 4 bases and J dropped 3; count of bases not matched to a gene: 12. The CDR3 DNA follows: TGTGCCACCAGCACAGGACCTAGCGGAGCCGGCTACGAGCAGTACTTC. This sequence encodes CATSTGPSGAGYEQYF. Filled out from reference TRBV15 and TRBJ2-7, the complete variable domain reads DAMVIQNPRYQVTQFGKPVTLSCSQTLNHNVMYWYQQKSSQAPKLLFHYYDKDFNNEADTPDNFQSRRPNTSFCFLDIRSPGLGDTAMYLCATSTGPSGAGYEQYFGPGTRLTVT.

This chain links TRBV5-6 with TRBJ2-7, with TRBD1 matching 10 bases. Germline values: CDR1 SGHDT, CDR2 YYEEEE. The trim removed 3 bases at V and 2 bases at J, leaving 8 bases unmatched. This CDR3 is built from 16 residues. CDR3 coding DNA: TGTGCCAGCAGCTCGGACCCGGGACAGGGGCCCTACGAGCAGTACTTC. Its translation is CASSSDPGQGPYEQYF.

In regard to this clone: Other nucleotide sequences in the sample specify the same CDR3. The chain couples TRBV19 to TRBJ2-5; 7 nucleotides match TRBD1. Per the germline V gene, CDR1 is LNHDA and CDR2 is SQIVND (reference sequence). Trimming removed 6 bases from V and 2 bases from J; junction bases left unmatched: 6. The length of the CDR3 is 14 residues. The CDR3 DNA is TGTGCCAGTAGCCCAGACAGGGATCAAGAGACCCAGTACTTC. This sequence encodes CASSPDRDQETQYF.